This T cell receptor (beta chain) was observed in a study of cytomegalovirus exposure and HLA in healthy donors. General study findings and limits: The study recorded 164 TCR beta chains that were cytomegalovirus-associated. Confirmation was obtained in vitro that a few CMV-associated chains are specific for CMV antigens.

Per germline, CDR1 MGHRA and CDR2 YSYEKL. Trimming shortened V by 1 base and J by 8 bases, and 8 bases separated the two germline ends. The CDR3 consists of 13 residues. Generated by immunoSEQ multiplex PCR, the TCRdb table keeps only in-frame clones and is missing some. The sample holds about 95,000 clones, 75% to 90% seen once. Points on this clone: Its cognate antigen is unknown.

The donors belonged to the approximately 110-subject validation cohort, separate from the roughly 670-subject first cohort. Material: PBMCs. The chain is built from TRBV4-1 and TRBJ1-4; D not resolved. The receptor comes from a man aged 18 to 29 in good health and CMV-seropositive. CDR3 nucleotides: TGCGCCAGCAGCCAAGTGGCAGGAGAAAAACTGTTTTTT. Its translation is CASSQVAGEKLFF.